This passage covers 23 T cell receptor beta chains from one sample sequenced in a study of blood T cell repertoires in COVID-19. The table came from immunoSEQ multiplex PCR; TCRdb's copy has only in-frame clones and leaves some out. The sample carries around 100,000 clones, more than 75% recorded once. The sequenced sample was peripheral blood. The receptors originated from a man aged 45-65 years with active or convalescent COVID-19.

Comments on this clone: The same CDR3 is also encoded by other DNA sequences in this sample. The V and J genes are TRBV4-1 and TRBJ2-3, with 13 nucleotides matching TRBD2. The CDR3 runs to 16 residues. Germline loops: CDR1 MGHRA, CDR2 YSYEKL. Unmatched junction bases numbered 1, after V lost 4 bases and J lost 0 bases. CDR3 DNA sequence: TGCGCCAGCAGCCGGACTAGCGGGGGTAGCACAGATACGCAGTATTTT. It encodes CASSRTSGGSTDTQYF.

The rearrangement uses TRBV19 and TRBJ1-6; 7 bases line up with TRBD1. This CDR3 has 16 residues. Germline CDR1 LNHDA, CDR2 SQIVND (reference sequence). Losses at the gene ends were 4 bases for V and 8 bases for J; bases not matched to a gene: 11. CDR3 protein: CASSRPSDRVDSPLHF. The CDR3 nucleotides read TGTGCCAGTAGTAGACCATCCGACAGGGTTGATTCACCCCTCCACTTT.

This chain connects TRBV7-9 to TRBJ2-5, with TRBD1 identical over 9 bases. V was pared by 1 base and J by 4 bases, with 7 bases of the junction left unmatched. The CDR3 is made up of 16 amino acids. The germline gives CDR1 SEHNR, CDR2 FQNEAQ (reference sequence). The CDR3, as DNA: TGTGCCAGCAGCTTAGGGGACAGGGCTCCCAGAGAGACCCAGTACTTC. Protein sequence: CASSLGDRAPRETQYF. The variable domain in full, completed from reference TRBV7-9 and TRBJ2-5, reads DTGVSQNPRHKITKRGQNVTFRCDPISEHNRLYWYRQTLGQGPEFLTYFQNEAQLEKSRLLSDRFSAERPKGSFSTLEIQRTEQGDSAMYLCASSLGDRAPRETQYFGPGTRLLVL.

V gene TRBV10-1 combines with J gene TRBJ1-4, with 7 bases that match TRBD1. V lost 6 bases and J lost 5; bases outside the gene matches: 3. The V gene's germline CDR1 is WNHNN and CDR2 SYGVQD (reference sequence). CDR3 size: 13 residues. The DNA of the CDR3 is TGCGCCAGCAGCCCGACAGGGAATGAAAAACTGTTTTTT. It codes for CASSPTGNEKLFF.

This rearrangement joins TRBV4-1 to TRBJ2-6, with TRBD1 identical over 9 bases. V lost 3 bases and J lost 0; bases outside the gene matches: 3. The CDR3 has 17 residues. In germline, CDR1 is MGHRA, CDR2 YSYEKL. DNA of the CDR3: TGCGCCAGCAGCCAGGGGACAGGGCTCTCTGGGGCCAACGTCCTGACTTTC. This gives the protein CASSQGTGLSGANVLTF.

V is TRBV7-8 and J is TRBJ1-1, with D possibly TRBD1 on 5 matching bases. The CDR3 covers 14 residues. Trimming removed 5 bases from V and 0 bases from J, with 10 bases in between. Germline-derived CDR1 and CDR2 are SGHVS and FQNEAQ. CDR3 sequence: CASSIRTLNTEAFF. The CDR3 bases are TGTGCCAGCAGCATAAGGACACTGAACACTGAAGCTTTCTTT.

This clone has a handful of counts. This chain joins TRBV14 and TRBJ2-7, with 9 bases that match TRBD2. Per germline, CDR1 SGHDN and CDR2 FVKESK. Unmatched junction bases numbered 6, after V lost 8 bases and J lost 4 bases. The length of the CDR3 is 13 residues. DNA for the CDR3: TGTGCCAGCTCTATTAGCGGGGGTTACGAGCAGTACTTC. Residues: CASSISGGYEQYF.

This clone was seen only once. This chain's CDR3 is CASSRSQRGDETQYF. The CDR3 bases are TGTGCCAGTAGTAGGTCGCAGCGGGGGGATGAGACCCAGTACTTC. This chain links TRBV19 with TRBJ2-5, with 9 bases matching TRBD2. This CDR3 spans 15 amino acids. CDR1 is LNHDA and CDR2 is SQIVND in the germline V gene (reference sequence). The V segment lost 4 bases and the J segment 5 bases; nucleotides outside the gene matches: 8.

Written as DNA, the CDR3 is TGCGCCAGCAGCCAAGCTGCGAGCCTAGCGGGGAGAGAGACCCAGTACTTC. This encodes CASSQAASLAGRETQYF. V usage is TRBV4-1 and J usage is TRBJ2-5, with 9 nucleotides matching TRBD2. Germline trimming cut 1 base from V and 4 bases from J; bases unmatched to any gene: 10. The V gene's germline CDR1 is MGHRA and CDR2 YSYEKL. This CDR3 has 17 residues.

V is TRBV5-1 and J is TRBJ2-1; 9 bases are a match to TRBD2. The germline V gene encodes CDR1 SGHRS and CDR2 YFSETQ. This CDR3 has 16 amino acids. J gave up 3 bases and V 0 bases, and 4 bases lay outside the gene matches. The CDR3, as DNA: TGCGCCAGCAGCTTGGGGGCTAGCGGGATCTACAATGAGCAGTTCTTC. This gives the protein CASSLGASGIYNEQFF.

This clone has only one observation. The V call is TRBV7-9, the J call TRBJ1-1; no clear D. V was pared by 4 bases and J by 0 bases, with 12 bases between. CDR3 length: 15 residues. Germline V lookup: CDR1 SEHNR, CDR2 FQNEAQ (reference sequence). The CDR3 here is CASSSYQDLNTEAFF. The DNA of the CDR3 is TGTGCCAGCAGCTCCTACCAGGATTTGAACACTGAAGCTTTCTTT.

The CDR3 DNA is TGTGCCAGCAGCTTGGGCGGGACCGTGCTCGAGCAGTTCTTC. Its protein product is CASSLGGTVLEQFF. This sequence joins TRBV5-8 and TRBJ2-1; a possible D gene is TRBD2 (6 bases). The CDR3 covers 14 residues. Trimming took off 0 bases at V and 10 bases at J, with 14 bases between the two ends. Looked up from germline, CDR1 is SGHTS and CDR2 is YDEGEE.

The genes are TRBV28 and TRBJ1-3; 7 bases match TRBD1. This CDR3 is 18 amino acids long. J gave up 0 bases and V 7 bases, and 15 bases lay outside the gene matches. Germline V CDR1 and CDR2: MDHEN, SYDVKM. CDR3 coding DNA: TGTGCCAGCACATCTCCAACCGCACAGGGGATCTCTGGAAACACCATATATTTT. Translation gives CASTSPTAQGISGNTIYF.

This chain uses TRBV11-3 with TRBJ2-1; 9 bases fit TRBD1. The CDR3 sequence is 14 residues long. J gave up 8 bases and V 5 bases, and 7 bases lay outside the gene matches. Per the germline V gene, CDR1 is SGHNT and CDR2 is YENEEA. The CDR3 is CASSPGTGYHEQFF. The CDR3 coding sequence is TGTGCCAGCAGCCCCGGGACAGGGTATCATGAGCAGTTCTTC.

The rearrangement uses TRBV3-1 (or the pseudogene TRBV3-2) and TRBJ2-6; D not certain. This CDR3 comprises 16 residues. V was clipped by 0 bases and J by 2 bases, with 8 bases between them. Per the germline V gene, CDR1 is LGHDT and CDR2 is YNNKEL (reference sequence). DNA of the CDR3: TGTGCCAGCAGCCAAGAGTCGGGTGCTGGGGCCAACGTCCTGACTTTC. This codes for CASSQESGAGANVLTF.

The rearrangement uses TRBV5-4 and TRBJ2-5; a weak D match, TRBD2 (7 bases). The CDR3 is 14 amino acids. Trimming shortened V by 0 bases and J by 5 bases, and 11 bases separated the two germline ends. CDR1 SGHNT and CDR2 YYREEE come from the germline V gene (reference sequence). The CDR3 here is CASSLERGAETQYF. The CDR3 nucleotides are TGTGCCAGCAGCTTGGAACGGGGGGCCGAGACCCAGTACTTC.

The chain combines TRBV5-8 with TRBJ2-3; the match to TRBD2 covers 9 bases. The CDR3 totals 17 residues. The germline gives CDR1 SGHTS, CDR2 YDEGEE. V shed 7 bases, J shed 5 bases, and the junction held 17 bases outside the gene matches. The DNA of the CDR3 is TGTGCCAGCCCCTCACCCCCGGGACTAGCATTGGAAGATACGCAGTATTTT. It yields the protein CASPSPPGLALEDTQYF.

The rearrangement uses TRBV21-1 and TRBJ2-5; the table's D call, TRBD2, was not checked against the DNA. TRBV21-1 is a documented pseudogene. The CDR3 totals 13 residues. The CDR3 DNA follows: TGTGCCAGCAGCAAAGCCGGGTTGGAGACCCAGTACTTC. Translated: CASSKAGLETQYF.

V is TRBV10-3 and J is TRBJ1-2, with 8 bases lining up with TRBD1. Germline V lookup: CDR1 ENHRY, CDR2 SYGVKD. J gave up 3 bases and V 8 bases, and 8 bases lay outside the gene matches. There are 14 residues in the CDR3. CDR3 in amino acids: CAIADGQGDYGYTF. Written as DNA, the CDR3 is TGTGCCATCGCAGACGGACAGGGCGACTATGGCTACACCTTC.

This chain joins TRBV10-2 and TRBJ1-1, with D possibly being TRBD1 (5 bases). With 2 bases removed from V and 1 base from J, the gap between germline ends came to 8 bases. This CDR3 has 14 residues. The V gene's germline CDR1 is WSHSY and CDR2 SAAADI. The CDR3 DNA follows: TGCGCCAGCAGTGAGGTGCAGGGGAACACTGAAGCTTTCTTT. Protein sequence: CASSEVQGNTEAFF.

The chain joins TRBV11-2 to TRBJ1-3, with no clear D. CDR3 length: 15 amino acids. V was clipped by 0 bases and J by 1 base, with 7 bases between them. CDR1 and CDR2 (germline): SGHAT, FQNNGV. CDR3 in DNA: TGTGCCAGCAGCTTAGAGGGAGATTCTGGAAACACCATATATTTT. It codes for CASSLEGDSGNTIYF.

The chain combines TRBV6-5 with TRBJ1-2, with a tentative D call TRBD1 (5 bases). V gave up 6 bases and J gave up 0 bases, with 11 bases separating them. The CDR3 is 14 residues long. Germline loops: CDR1 MNHEY, CDR2 SVGAGI. Here the CDR3 reads CASRTDFSNYGYTF. The CDR3 DNA is TGTGCCAGCAGGACAGATTTCTCTAACTATGGCTACACCTTC.

The genes are TRBV28 and TRBJ1-1; D possibly corresponds to TRBD1 (6 bases). Germline V lookup: CDR1 MDHEN, CDR2 SYDVKM. V lost 6 bases, J lost 0 bases, and 20 bases lay in between. The CDR3 consists of 17 residues. The CDR3 reads CASRPPTGIVMNTEAFF. The CDR3 bases are TGTGCCAGCAGACCCCCGACAGGAATCGTCATGAACACTGAAGCTTTCTTT.